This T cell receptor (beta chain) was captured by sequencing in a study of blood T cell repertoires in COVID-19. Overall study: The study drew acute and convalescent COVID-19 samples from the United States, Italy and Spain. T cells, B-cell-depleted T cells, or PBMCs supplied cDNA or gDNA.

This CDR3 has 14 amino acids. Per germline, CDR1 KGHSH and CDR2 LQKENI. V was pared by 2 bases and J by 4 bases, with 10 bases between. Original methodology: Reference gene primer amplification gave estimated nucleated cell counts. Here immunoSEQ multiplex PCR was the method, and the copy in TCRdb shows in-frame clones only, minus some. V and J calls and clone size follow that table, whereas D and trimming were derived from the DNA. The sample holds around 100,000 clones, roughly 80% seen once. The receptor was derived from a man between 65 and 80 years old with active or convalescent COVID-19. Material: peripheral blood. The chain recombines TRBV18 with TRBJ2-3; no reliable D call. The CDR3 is CASSPVADSDTQYF. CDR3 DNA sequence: TGTGCCAGCTCACCAGTAGCAGACTCAGATACGCAGTATTTT. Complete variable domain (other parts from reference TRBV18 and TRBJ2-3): NAGVMQNPRHLVRRRGQEARLRCSPMKGHSHVYWYRQLPEEGLKFMVYLQKENIIDESGMPKERFSAEFPKEGPSILRIQQVVRGDSAAYFCASSPVADSDTQYFGPGTRLTVL.